This TCR beta chain was identified during a study of blood T cell repertoires in COVID-19. Study information: Two consecutive negative NP/OP PCR tests, clearance, or resolved symptoms defined Cohort 3 recovery. The samples span acute and convalescent COVID-19 from the United States, Italy and Spain.

Sequencing was performed with immunoSEQ multiplex PCR; in TCRdb, only in-frame clones are kept and a portion is missing. The sample records 300,000 to 450,000 clones, over 75% being singletons. Participants, about 18 to 90 years old, spanned under 30 US areas. Categorization into cohorts depended on clinical history that participants reported. Germline CDR1 KGHSH, CDR2 LQKENI. V was shortened by 3 bases and J by 0 bases, with 13 bases between the two germline ends. The CDR3 is 16 residues long. The V call is TRBV18, the J call TRBJ2-3; possible D gene TRBD1, 6 bases. The sequenced sample was PBMCs or T cells enriched from blood (not recorded which). This clonotype was obtained from a man aged 35 to 55 in a cohort exposed to, infected with or recovered from COVID-19 (not recorded which). The CDR3 region has the DNA TGTGCCAGCTCACCTGCCAGGGGCCACAGCACAGATACGCAGTATTTT. Amino acids: CASSPARGHSTDTQYF.